The 27 T cell receptor beta chains presented below share a single source sample, sequenced in a study of T cell responses to AZD1222 COVID-19 vaccine. The protocol was immunoSEQ multiplex PCR, while the TCRdb copy is restricted to in-frame clones and leaves out a portion. This sample yields 90,000 to 150,000 clones, of which roughly 84% are seen a single time; roughly 10% belongs to the top ten. Sample: peripheral blood, taken on day 0 of AZD1222 vaccination. These receptors were collected from an adult in good health.

The gene calls are TRBV27 and TRBJ1-2, with D uncertain. The germline V and J ends were trimmed by 0 bases and 4 bases, with 9 bases remaining between them. The CDR3 is 14 amino acids. CDR1 and CDR2 (germline): MNHEY, SMNVEV (reference sequence). Here the CDR3 reads CASSLSGSLYGYTF. The DNA for the CDR3 is TGTGCCAGCAGTTTATCCGGCAGCCTCTATGGCTACACCTTC.

V and J are TRBV7-8 and TRBJ2-7, with 15 bases fitting TRBD2. Germline V gene data show CDR1 as SGHVS and CDR2 as FQNEAQ. The CDR3 loop spans 16 amino acids. Trimming took 6 bases from V and 5 from J; bases not matched to a gene: 8. The chain's CDR3 is CASRGGLAGGSNEQYF. The CDR3 DNA sequence: TGTGCCAGCAGAGGGGGACTAGCGGGAGGATCCAACGAGCAGTACTTC. Based on the CDR3 plus reference TRBV7-8 and TRBJ2-7, the full variable domain is GAGVSQSPRYKVAKRGQDVALRCDPISGHVSLFWYQQALGQGPEFLTYFQNEAQLDKSGLPSDRFFAERPEGSVSTLKIQRTQQEDSAVYLCASRGGLAGGSNEQYFGPGTRLTVT.

The chain links TRBV24-1 to TRBJ2-1; the D is unclear. This CDR3 contains 16 residues. Deletions cut 2 bases from V and 4 bases from J, with 14 bases between. The V gene's germline CDR1 is KGHDR and CDR2 SFDVKD. The CDR3 sequence is CATSDSALASYNEQFF. In DNA form, the CDR3 reads TGTGCCACCAGTGATTCGGCCCTGGCGTCATACAATGAGCAGTTCTTC.

The V gene is TRBV9, the J gene TRBJ2-3; 7 bases align to TRBD1. The trim removed 4 bases at V and 4 bases at J, leaving 6 bases unmatched. This CDR3 region has 14 residues. Germline CDR1 and CDR2: SGDLS and YYNGEE. In DNA form, the CDR3 reads TGTGCCAGCAGCTTCGGAGGACAGGCAGATACGCAGTATTTT. Translation gives CASSFGGQADTQYF.

CDR3 nucleotide sequence: TGCGCCAGCAGTGAGGGGGACAGCCTCCTCTACGAGCAGTACTTC. Translation: CASSEGDSLLYEQYF. The chain has TRBV10-2 and TRBJ2-7, with 7 bases matching TRBD1. Germline V gene lookup returns CDR1 WSHSY and CDR2 SAAADI. This CDR3 has 15 amino acids. The trim removed 2 bases at V and 3 bases at J, leaving 7 bases unmatched.

This clone has just a few counts. V gene TRBV7-2 combines with J gene TRBJ2-7; a possible D gene is TRBD2 (6 bases). Germline CDR1 SGHTA, CDR2 FQGNSA. The CDR3 is made up of 14 amino acids. V was clipped by 1 base and J by 3 bases, with 10 bases between them. The CDR3 region has the DNA TGTGCCAGCAGCTTAGTTGCGGGGAACTACGAGCAGTACTTC. Amino acids: CASSLVAGNYEQYF.

The rearrangement uses TRBV19 and TRBJ2-1, with 11 nucleotides matching TRBD2. This CDR3 contains 20 residues. The germline V gene has CDR1 LNHDA and CDR2 SQIVND (reference sequence). J gave up 5 bases and V 6 bases, and 21 bases lay outside the gene matches. CDR3 in amino acids: CASRGFGEGIGTSGHNEQFF. CDR3 bases: TGTGCCAGTAGAGGTTTCGGGGAAGGAATAGGGACTAGCGGTCACAATGAGCAGTTCTTC.

The chain employs TRBV5-4 and TRBJ2-7; TRBD1 agrees at 10 bases. This CDR3 is 17 amino acids long. In germline, CDR1 is SGHNT, CDR2 YYREEE (reference sequence). V shed 0 bases and J 2 bases; nucleotides not matched to a gene: 8. CDR3 bases: TGTGCCAGCAGCTTGGGTATATTAGGACAGGGGGCCTACGAGCAGTACTTC. Translation: CASSLGILGQGAYEQYF.

This chain uses TRBV3-1 (or the pseudogene TRBV3-2) with TRBJ2-3, with D hard to call. Between the trimmed V and J ends, which lost 1 base and 6 bases, there was a span of 11 bases. Germline CDR1 and CDR2: LGHDT and YNNKEL (reference sequence). This CDR3 is 14 amino acids long. The CDR3 nucleotides are TGTGCCAGCAGCCAAGCCCCCGGGCCCGATACGCAGTATTTT. It translates to CASSQAPGPDTQYF.

The chain recombines TRBV3-1 (or the pseudogene TRBV3-2) with TRBJ2-4; no reliable D call. CDR3 length: 15 residues. CDR1 LGHDT and CDR2 YNNKEL come from the germline V gene (reference sequence). V was shortened by 4 bases and J by 0 bases, with 10 bases between the two germline ends. As DNA, the CDR3 is TGTGCCAGCAGCCCTAAGAGATCAGCCAAAAACATTCAGTACTTC. This translates into CASSPKRSAKNIQYF.

This sequence joins TRBV29-1 and TRBJ2-7; 8 bases are shared with TRBD1. Germline assignment: CDR1 SQVTM and CDR2 ANQGSEA. The CDR3 totals 12 residues. The trim removed 5 bases at V and 4 bases at J, leaving 4 bases unmatched. CDR3 bases: TGCAGCGTTAGGACAGGGCTGTACGAGCAGTACTTC. Translation: CSVRTGLYEQYF.

The J gene is TRBJ1-3, the V gene TRBV30, with D unclear. This CDR3 is 13 amino acids long. Germline loops: CDR1 GTSNPN, CDR2 SVGIG (reference sequence). V lost 4 bases and J lost 2, with 9 bases in between. CDR3 sequence: CAWITDTGNTIYF. The CDR3 nucleotides read TGTGCCTGGATTACGGATACTGGAAACACCATATATTTT.

The rearrangement joins TRBV27 to TRBJ2-6, with TRBD1 matching 9 bases. The V segment lost 8 bases and the J segment 4 bases; nucleotides outside the gene matches: 6. Per germline, CDR1 MNHEY and CDR2 SMNVEV (reference sequence). This CDR3 has 15 amino acids. CDR3 residues: CASGYGTGGANVLTF. The CDR3, as DNA: TGTGCCAGCGGTTACGGGACAGGGGGGGCCAACGTCCTGACTTTC.

The chain uses TRBV15 and TRBJ2-7; TRBD1 agrees at 8 bases. CDR3 size: 17 residues. The ends lost 4 bases at V and 5 bases at J; junction bases unmatched: 16. CDR1 is LNHNV and CDR2 is YYDKDF in the germline V gene (reference sequence). The CDR3 loop reads CATSMFGIATGVDEQYF. The CDR3 coding sequence is TGTGCCACCAGCATGTTTGGAATAGCGACAGGGGTGGACGAGCAGTACTTC.

In DNA form, the CDR3 reads TGTGCCAGCAGCTTGGGCGGGACAGGGTTTATTGGGACCCAGCATTTT. This encodes CASSLGGTGFIGTQHF. The rearrangement joins TRBV5-8 to TRBJ1-5; the match to TRBD1 covers 9 bases. Trimming cost V 0 bases and J 11 bases; bases outside gene matches: 12. CDR1 is SGHTS and CDR2 is YDEGEE in the germline V gene. This CDR3 spans 16 amino acids.

The chain combines TRBV28 with TRBJ2-7; possible D gene TRBD2, 5 bases. This CDR3 is built from 13 residues. Trimming shortened V by 4 bases and J by 3 bases, and 10 bases separated the two germline ends. The V gene's germline CDR1 is MDHEN and CDR2 SYDVKM. CDR3 sequence: CASSYSRVYEQYF. CDR3 DNA sequence: TGTGCCAGCAGTTATTCGAGGGTCTACGAGCAGTACTTC.

The chain employs TRBV24-1 and TRBJ1-5, with D unresolved. The CDR3 sequence is 16 residues long. V lost 4 bases to trimming and J lost 0 bases, with 12 bases between them. In germline, CDR1 is KGHDR, CDR2 SFDVKD. CDR3: CATSDPRGDSNQPQHF. CDR3 nucleotides: TGTGCCACCAGTGACCCCCGTGGGGATAGCAATCAGCCCCAGCATTTT.

This chain connects TRBV7-3 to TRBJ2-3; TRBD2 aligns across 7 bases. The V segment lost 2 bases and the J segment 1 base; nucleotides outside the gene matches: 12. Germline CDR1 reads SGHTA; CDR2 reads FQGTGA. The CDR3 runs 18 residues. The CDR3 region has the DNA TGTGCCAGCAGCTTAGGGCGGAGCGGGAACGACGGCACAGATACGCAGTATTTT. Translating gives CASSLGRSGNDGTDTQYF.

The V call is TRBV4-3, the J call TRBJ1-3, with 7 bases lining up with TRBD1. Trimming at V came to 1 base and at J to 0 bases, leaving 9 bases not matched to a gene. The germline gives CDR1 LGHNA, CDR2 YSLEER. The length of the CDR3 is 18 residues. The CDR3, as DNA: TGCGCCAGCAGCCAAGTGTTAGCAGGGGGGGGCTCTGGAAACACCATATATTTT. This sequence encodes CASSQVLAGGGSGNTIYF.

V gene TRBV19 combines with J gene TRBJ1-3, with 7 bases that match TRBD1. This CDR3 spans 13 amino acids. Germline-derived CDR1 and CDR2 are LNHDA and SQIVND (reference sequence). V lost 10 bases to trimming and J lost 4 bases; unmatched junction nucleotides: 7. As DNA, the CDR3 is TGTGCCAACCCGACAGGGAGGGGAAACACCATATATTTT. This encodes CANPTGRGNTIYF. The full variable domain, in which reference TRBV19 and TRBJ1-3 provide the parts outside the CDR3, is DGGITQSPKYLFRKEGQNVTLSCEQNLNHDAMYWYRQDPGQGLRLIYYSQIVNDFQKGDIAEGYSVSREKKESFPLTVTSAQKNPTAFYLCANPTGRGNTIYFGEGSWLTVV.

This chain uses TRBV15 with TRBJ2-7; 7 bases line up with TRBD2. Germline V gene sequence: CDR1 LNHNV, CDR2 YYDKDF (reference sequence). The CDR3 spans 15 residues. The ends lost 1 base at V and 4 bases at J; junction bases unmatched: 7. The CDR3 region has the DNA TGTGCCACCAGCAGAGTGGGTCGGGGGGATTACGAGCAGTACTTC. It yields the protein CATSRVGRGDYEQYF.

The chain employs TRBV10-3 and TRBJ2-7, with TRBD2 as a possible D gene (6 bases). CDR1 and CDR2 from the germline V gene are ENHRY and SYGVKD. Trimming took off 3 bases at V and 4 bases at J, with 10 bases between the two ends. The CDR3 is made up of 13 amino acids. CDR3 coding DNA: TGTGCCATCAGTGACGGGAGTTGGTACGAGCAGTACTTC. It translates to CAISDGSWYEQYF.

The chain links TRBV13 to TRBJ1-6; D not resolved. The V and J ends lost 0 bases and 0 bases respectively, with 12 bases between them. The CDR3 sequence is 18 residues long. The germline V gene has CDR1 PRHDT and CDR2 FYEKMQ (reference sequence). The CDR3 protein is CASSLGGKRLSYNSPLHF. CDR3 DNA: TGTGCCAGCAGCTTAGGGGGAAAGCGGCTCTCCTATAATTCACCCCTCCACTTT. The full variable domain, with the rest looked up from reference TRBV13 and TRBJ1-6, is AAGVIQSPRHLIKEKRETATLKCYPIPRHDTVYWYQQGPGQDPQFLISFYEKMQSDKGSIPDRFSAQQFSDYHSELNMSSLELGDSALYFCASSLGGKRLSYNSPLHFGNGTRLTVT.

The V and J genes are TRBV30 and TRBJ2-2, with TRBD2 matching 7 bases. This CDR3 has 15 residues. Germline lookup yields CDR1 GTSNPN and CDR2 SVGIG (reference sequence). The V segment lost 3 bases and the J segment 1 base; nucleotides outside the gene matches: 5. Here the CDR3 reads CAWSPAGMNTGELFF. The DNA for the CDR3 is TGTGCCTGGAGCCCAGCGGGGATGAACACCGGGGAGCTGTTTTTT. Full variable domain (remainder filled in from reference TRBV30 and TRBJ2-2): SQTIHQWPATLVQPVGSPLSLECTVEGTSNPNLYWYRQAAGRGLQLLFYSVGIGQISSEVPQNLSASRPQDRQFILSSKKLLLSDSGFYLCAWSPAGMNTGELFFGEGSRLTVL.

V gene TRBV5-5 combines with J gene TRBJ2-7; D is ambiguous. Trimming cost V 1 base and J 1 base, with 12 bases left between them. Germline lookup yields CDR1 SGHKS and CDR2 YYEKEE (reference sequence). CDR3 length equals 15 residues. The CDR3 is CASSLLGKLSYEQYF. The CDR3 DNA follows: TGTGCCAGCAGCTTGCTCGGCAAGCTATCCTACGAGCAGTACTTC.

V gene TRBV18 combines with J gene TRBJ2-7; 8 nucleotides line up with TRBD2. V dropped 4 bases and J dropped 3; count of bases not matched to a gene: 8. The CDR3 extends over 15 amino acids. Germline CDR1 is KGHSH and CDR2 is LQKENI. CDR3 nucleotides: TGTGCCAGCTCACTACGGACTAGCTTTTACTACGAGCAGTACTTC. Residues: CASSLRTSFYYEQYF.

The rearrangement links TRBV20-1 to TRBJ1-6; D is uncertain. The CDR3 has 14 residues. Germline V gene data show CDR1 as DFQATT and CDR2 as SNEGSKA (reference sequence). Trimming took off 3 bases at V and 8 bases at J, with 14 bases between the two ends. The CDR3 region has the DNA TGCAGTGCTAGTATAGAACAGAGTTATTCACCCCTCCACTTT. Translating gives CSASIEQSYSPLHF.